The 7 T cell receptor beta chains listed next were all sequenced from one sample in a study of glioma-infiltrating T cells. The iRepertoire nested amplicon-rescue multiplex PCR amplified TCR alpha and beta CDR3s from RNA. MiXCR, run by TCRdb on the multiplex PCR reads, gives a single entry per CDR3 protein. The data show 150,000 to 200,000 distinct CDR3 sequences, with around 30% seen just once and 20% to 25% held by the top ten. Sequencing used glioma tissue, nonneoplastic brain tissue, or PBMCs (not recorded which). These receptors originate from a human donor with low-grade glioma or glioblastoma, undergoing nonglioma brain surgery, or in good health (not recorded which).

The table lists this clonotype with a few counts. The genes are TRBV19 and TRBJ2-1; TRBD1 matches 7 bases. This CDR3 has 15 residues. Germline CDR1 reads LNHDA; CDR2 reads SQIVND (reference sequence). The V and J ends lost 5 bases and 7 bases, in that order; junction bases with no gene match: 11. The CDR3 protein is CASSSTGQQTNEQFF. CDR3 coding DNA: TGTGCCAGTAGTTCAACGGGACAGCAAACTAATGAGCAGTTCTTC.

Worth noting for this clonotype: Being one base from a much bigger clone, this may be a read error. The genes are TRBV2 and TRBJ2-7; D is possibly TRBD2 (6 bases). The CDR3 is 12 amino acids. From germline, CDR1 is SNHLY and CDR2 FYNNEI. V lost 6 bases and J lost 6, with 12 bases in between. CDR3 nucleotide sequence: TGTGCCAGCAGGCCGCGACTAGGCGAGCAGTACTTC. As protein: CASRPRLGEQYF.

This clonotype counts as medium-sized. The chain employs TRBV20-1 and TRBJ1-1; D gene ambiguous. Germline CDR1 DFQATT, CDR2 SNEGSKA (reference sequence). V was clipped by 3 bases and J by 3 bases, with 8 bases between them. The CDR3 spans 12 residues. Here the CDR3 reads CSARMSDTEAFF. The CDR3 nucleotides are TGCAGTGCTAGGATGAGCGACACTGAAGCTTTCTTT.

The chain has TRBV6-1 and TRBJ2-7, with 10 bases matching TRBD1. V gave up 2 bases and J gave up 4 bases; unmatched junction bases: 8. CDR1 and CDR2 from the germline V gene are MNHNS and SASEGT. The length of the CDR3 is 16 residues. CDR3 sequence: CASSESGDRGHYEQYF. The CDR3 DNA reads as TGTGCCAGCAGTGAAAGTGGGGACAGGGGACATTACGAGCAGTACTTC.

This clonotype showed up many times. This chain joins TRBV7-2 and TRBJ2-3, with D hard to call. V was trimmed by 2 bases and J by 0 bases, leaving 9 bases between them. The length of the CDR3 is 15 residues. CDR1 is SGHTA and CDR2 is FQGNSA in the germline V gene. The CDR3: CASSLSQTSTDTQYF. Here the CDR3 DNA reads TGTGCCAGCAGCTTAAGCCAGACTAGCACAGATACGCAGTATTTT.

This clonotype has a count of ten or more. This chain joins TRBV11-2 and TRBJ2-1; 9 bases line up with TRBD2. CDR1 and CDR2 (germline): SGHAT, FQNNGV. With V trimmed by 5 bases and J by 3 bases, 5 bases remained unmatched. This CDR3 region has 15 residues. In nucleotides, the CDR3 is TGTGCCAGCAGCCGACTAGCGGCGGACTACAATGAGCAGTTCTTC. Translating gives CASSRLAADYNEQFF.

The chain couples TRBV3-1 to TRBJ2-3, with D unresolved. Germline V gene data show CDR1 as LGHDT and CDR2 as YNNKEL (reference sequence). Trimming left V 4 bases short and J 15 bases short, with 17 bases between. This CDR3 contains 12 residues. The CDR3: CASSPSANTNYF. DNA of the CDR3: TGTGCCAGCAGCCCCTCGGCGAATACTAATTATTTT.